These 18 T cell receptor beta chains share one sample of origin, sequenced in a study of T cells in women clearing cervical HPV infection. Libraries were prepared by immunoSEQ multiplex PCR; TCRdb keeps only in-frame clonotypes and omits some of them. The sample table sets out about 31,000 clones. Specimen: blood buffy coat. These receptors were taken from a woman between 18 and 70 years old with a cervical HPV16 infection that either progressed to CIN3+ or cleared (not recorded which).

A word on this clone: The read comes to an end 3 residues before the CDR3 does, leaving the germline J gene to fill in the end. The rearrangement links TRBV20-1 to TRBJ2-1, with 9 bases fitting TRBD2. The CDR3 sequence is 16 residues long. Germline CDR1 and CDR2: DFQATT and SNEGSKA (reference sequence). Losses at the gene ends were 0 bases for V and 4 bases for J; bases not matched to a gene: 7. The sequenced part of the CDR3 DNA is TGCAGTGCTAGAGATGCGACTAGCGGAAGATACAATGAG. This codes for CSARDATSGRYNE. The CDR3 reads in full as CSARDATSGRYNEQFF.

The part of the CDR3 DNA that was read is TGTGCCAGCTCACCAAGGACAGGGGAGCGTACTGAA. Translating it yields CASSPRTGERTE. The complete CDR3 reads CASSPRTGERTEAFF. The chain couples TRBV18 to TRBJ1-1; TRBD1 agrees at 9 bases. The read gets to within 3 residues of the CDR3 end, and the germline J gene fills in the rest. The CDR3 consists of 15 residues. Looked up from germline, CDR1 is KGHSH and CDR2 is LQKENI. V shed 2 bases and J 5 bases; nucleotides not matched to a gene: 6.

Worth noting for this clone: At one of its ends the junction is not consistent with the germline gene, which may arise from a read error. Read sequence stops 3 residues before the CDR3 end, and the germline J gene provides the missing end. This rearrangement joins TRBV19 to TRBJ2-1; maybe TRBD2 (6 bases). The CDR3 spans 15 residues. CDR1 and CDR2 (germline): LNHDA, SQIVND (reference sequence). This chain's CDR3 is CASSIPGLPYDEQFF. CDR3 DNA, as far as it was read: TGTGCCAGTAGTATTCCGGGACTCCCCTACGATGAG.

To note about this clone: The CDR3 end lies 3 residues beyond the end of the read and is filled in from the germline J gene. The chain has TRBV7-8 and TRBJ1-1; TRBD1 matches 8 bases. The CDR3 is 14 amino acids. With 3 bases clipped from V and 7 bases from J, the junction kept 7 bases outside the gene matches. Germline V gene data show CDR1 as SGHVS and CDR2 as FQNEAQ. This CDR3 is CASSFGQGNSEAFF. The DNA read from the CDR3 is TGTGCCAGCAGCTTCGGACAGGGAAATAGTGAA.

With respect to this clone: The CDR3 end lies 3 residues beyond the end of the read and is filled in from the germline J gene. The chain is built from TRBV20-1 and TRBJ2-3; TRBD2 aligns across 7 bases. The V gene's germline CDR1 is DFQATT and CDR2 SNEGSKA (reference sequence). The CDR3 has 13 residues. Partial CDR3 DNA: TGCAGTGCTAGAATGGGGGGGTTGAAGACG. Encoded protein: CSARMGGLKT. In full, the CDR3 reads CSARMGGLKTQYF.

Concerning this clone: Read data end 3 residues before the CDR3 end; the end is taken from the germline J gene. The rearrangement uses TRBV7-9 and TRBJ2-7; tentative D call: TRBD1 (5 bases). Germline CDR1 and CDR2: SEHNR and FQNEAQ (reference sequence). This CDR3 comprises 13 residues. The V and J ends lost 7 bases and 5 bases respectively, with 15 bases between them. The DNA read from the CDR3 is TGTGCCAGCACCGCGGTGTCAGGGAACGAG. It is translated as CASTAVSGNE. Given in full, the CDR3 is CASTAVSGNEQYF.

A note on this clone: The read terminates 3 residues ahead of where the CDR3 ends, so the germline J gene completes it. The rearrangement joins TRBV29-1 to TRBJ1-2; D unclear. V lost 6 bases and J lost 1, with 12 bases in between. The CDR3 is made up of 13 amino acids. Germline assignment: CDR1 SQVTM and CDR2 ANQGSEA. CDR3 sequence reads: CSVKSGNNYGYTF. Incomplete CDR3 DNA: TGCAGCGTCAAATCGGGGAATAACTATGGC.

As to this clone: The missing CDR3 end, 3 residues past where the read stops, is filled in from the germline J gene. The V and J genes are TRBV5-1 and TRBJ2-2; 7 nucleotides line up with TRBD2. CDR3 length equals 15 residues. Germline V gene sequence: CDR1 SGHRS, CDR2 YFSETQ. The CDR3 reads CASSRSSREGSPLFF. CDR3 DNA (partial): TGCGCCAGCAGCCGAAGTTCCAGGGAGGGATCACCG.

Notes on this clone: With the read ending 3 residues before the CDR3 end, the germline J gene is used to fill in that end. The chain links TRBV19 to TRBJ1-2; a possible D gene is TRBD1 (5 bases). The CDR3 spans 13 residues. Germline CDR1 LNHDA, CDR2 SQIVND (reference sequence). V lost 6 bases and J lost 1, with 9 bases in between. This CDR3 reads CASRYRNNYGYTF. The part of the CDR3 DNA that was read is TGTGCCAGTAGGTACAGGAATAACTATGGC. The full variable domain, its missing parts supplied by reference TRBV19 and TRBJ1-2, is DGGITQSPKYLFRKEGQNVTLSCEQNLNHDAMYWYRQDPGQGLRLIYYSQIVNDFQKGDIAEGYSVSREKKESFPLTVTSAQKNPTAFYLCASRYRNNYGYTFGSGTRLTVV.

CDR3 region: CASSPGTRTGEKLFF. The covered CDR3 bases are TGTGCCAGCAGCCCGGGGACGCGGACAGGTGAAAAG. The V and J genes are TRBV7-3 and TRBJ2-2; 7 bases map to TRBD1. The read stops 3 residues short of the end of the CDR3; the missing end is completed from the germline J gene. Germline-derived CDR1 and CDR2 are SGHTA and FQGTGA. This CDR3 has 15 amino acids.

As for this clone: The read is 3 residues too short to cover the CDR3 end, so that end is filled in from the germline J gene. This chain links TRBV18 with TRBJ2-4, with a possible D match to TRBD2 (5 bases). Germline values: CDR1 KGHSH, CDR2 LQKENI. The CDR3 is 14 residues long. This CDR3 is CASSRTLANYGQYF. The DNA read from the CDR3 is TGTGCCAGCTCGCGGACTCTAGCTAACTATGGT.

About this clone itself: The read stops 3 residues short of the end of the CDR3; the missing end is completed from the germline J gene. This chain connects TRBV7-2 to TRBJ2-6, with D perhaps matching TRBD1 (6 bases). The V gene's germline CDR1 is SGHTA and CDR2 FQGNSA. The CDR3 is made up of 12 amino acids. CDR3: CASSRYGQLLTF. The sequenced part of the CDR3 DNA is TGTGCCAGCAGCCGTTACGGACAGCTC. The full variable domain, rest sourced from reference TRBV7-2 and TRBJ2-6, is GAGVSQSPSNKVTEKGKDVELRCDPISGHTALYWYRQSLGQGLEFLIYFQGNSAPDKSGLPSDRFSAERTGGSVSTLTIQRTQQEDSAVYLCASSRYGQLLTFGAGSRLTVL.

CDR3 loop: CASKRAPTVETQYF. CDR3 bases read: TGCGCCAGTAAGCGGGCCCCGACGGTAGAGACC. J is TRBJ2-5 and V is TRBV5-1; D perhaps matches TRBD2 (6 bases). The CDR3 is cut off 3 residues early in the read; its end comes from the germline J gene. The CDR3 spans 14 residues. The V end lost 8 bases, the J end lost 4 bases, and 18 bases lay between the germline ends. Germline loops: CDR1 SGHRS, CDR2 YFSETQ.

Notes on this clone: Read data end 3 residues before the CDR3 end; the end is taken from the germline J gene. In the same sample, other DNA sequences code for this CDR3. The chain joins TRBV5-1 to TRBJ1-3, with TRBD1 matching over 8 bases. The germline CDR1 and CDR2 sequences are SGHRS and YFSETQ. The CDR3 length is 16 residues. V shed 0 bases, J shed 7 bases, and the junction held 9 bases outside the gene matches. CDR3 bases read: TGCGCCAGCAGCTTGGGGATAGACAGGGGAGGCAACACC. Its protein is CASSLGIDRGGNT. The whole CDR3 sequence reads CASSLGIDRGGNTIYF. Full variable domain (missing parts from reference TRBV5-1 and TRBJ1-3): KAGVTQTPRYLIKTRGQQVTLSCSPISGHRSVSWYQQTPGQGLQFLFEYFSETQRNKGNFPGRFSGRQFSNSRSEMNVSTLELGDSALYLCASSLGIDRGGNTIYFGEGSWLTVV.

The sequenced CDR3 bases are TGTGCCTGGAGTGTGGGCCACAATCAGCCG. It specifies CAWSVGHNQP. Given in full, the CDR3 is CAWSVGHNQPQYF. The gene calls are TRBV30 and TRBJ2-3; D remains unclear. Coverage ceases 3 residues before the CDR3 finishes, and the germline J gene fills in the end. There are 13 residues in the CDR3. Germline values: CDR1 GTSNPN, CDR2 SVGIG (reference sequence).

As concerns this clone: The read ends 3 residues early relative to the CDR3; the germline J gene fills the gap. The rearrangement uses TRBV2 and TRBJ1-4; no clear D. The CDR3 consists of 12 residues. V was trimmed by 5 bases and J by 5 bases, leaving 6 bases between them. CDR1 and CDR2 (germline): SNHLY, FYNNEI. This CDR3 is CASSIYNEKLFF. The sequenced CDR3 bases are TGTGCCAGCAGTATCTACAATGAAAAA.

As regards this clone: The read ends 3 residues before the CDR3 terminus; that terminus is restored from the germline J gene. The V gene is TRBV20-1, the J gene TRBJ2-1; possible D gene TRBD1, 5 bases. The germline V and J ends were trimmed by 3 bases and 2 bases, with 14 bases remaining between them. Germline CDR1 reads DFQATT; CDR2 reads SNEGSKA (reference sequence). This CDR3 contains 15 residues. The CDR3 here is CSARDFRVPYNEQFF. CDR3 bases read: TGCAGTGCTAGGGATTTCAGGGTCCCCTACAATGAG.

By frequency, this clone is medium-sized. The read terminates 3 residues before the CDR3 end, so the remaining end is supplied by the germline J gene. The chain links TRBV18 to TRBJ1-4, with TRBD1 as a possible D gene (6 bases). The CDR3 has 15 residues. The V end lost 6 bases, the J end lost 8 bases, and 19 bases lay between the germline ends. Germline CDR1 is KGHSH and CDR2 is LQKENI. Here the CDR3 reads CASSSPGADDEKLFF. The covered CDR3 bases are TGTGCCAGCTCGTCCCCAGGGGCGGATGACGAAAAA.